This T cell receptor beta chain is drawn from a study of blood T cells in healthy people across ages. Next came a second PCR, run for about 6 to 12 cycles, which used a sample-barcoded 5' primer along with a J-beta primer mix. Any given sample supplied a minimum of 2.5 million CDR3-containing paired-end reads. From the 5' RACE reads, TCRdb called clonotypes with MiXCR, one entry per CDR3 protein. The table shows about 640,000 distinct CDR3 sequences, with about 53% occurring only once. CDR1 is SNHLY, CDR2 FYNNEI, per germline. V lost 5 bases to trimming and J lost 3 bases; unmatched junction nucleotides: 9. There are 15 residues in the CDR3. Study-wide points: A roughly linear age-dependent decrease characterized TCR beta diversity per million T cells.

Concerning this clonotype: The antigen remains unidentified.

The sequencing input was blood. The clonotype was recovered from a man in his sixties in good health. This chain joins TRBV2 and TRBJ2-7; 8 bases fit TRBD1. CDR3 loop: CASSPFDGQGYEQYF. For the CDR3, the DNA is TGTGCCAGCAGTCCTTTTGACGGACAGGGCTACGAGCAGTACTTC.